Reported below is one T cell receptor beta chain. Its antigen is not known. The sample originates from a study of T cell responses to AZD1222 COVID-19 vaccine. The length of the CDR3 is 15 residues. With 4 bases clipped from V and 5 bases from J, the junction kept 8 bases outside the gene matches. Germline loops: CDR1 SGHTA, CDR2 FQGNSA. Some second doses came at about 4 weeks and others at about 12 weeks; these were pooled. Sequencing was performed with immunoSEQ multiplex PCR; in TCRdb, only in-frame clones are kept and a portion is missing. The sample shows over 95,000 clones, about nine tenths of them seen only once. General study findings and limits: There were mostly white British donors and more females than males, and clonal diversity was possibly underestimated. The study reported that nearly half of spike-specific TCRs target unmutated variant regions. Compared with day 0, the breadth and depth of the Spike-specific TCR repertoire rose significantly after two doses of AZD1222.

The origin of this receptor is an adult who received the AZD1222 COVID-19 vaccine. V is TRBV7-2 and J is TRBJ1-2; TRBD1 matches 9 bases. Material: peripheral blood, obtained 28 days after the second AZD1222 dose. The CDR3 DNA sequence: TGTGCCAGCAGCTCCTACTACGGGACAGGGTATGGCTACACCTTC. Translated: CASSSYYGTGYGYTF.